This T cell receptor beta chain was found in a study of shared clonotypes between healthy human individuals. Study background: Plates per donor: three CD4 naive, three CD4 memory, two CD8 naive, one CD8 memory. Findings and limits, study-wide: Naive subsets generally had larger estimated richness than memory subsets.

CD45RA+ naive and CD45RA-negative memory subsets were separated from CD4+ cells. This CDR3 is built from 15 residues. Germline V gene data show CDR1 as SGHNT and CDR2 as YYREEE (reference sequence). TCRdb keeps only in-frame clones here, not all; method: immunoSEQ multiplex PCR. The sample carries about 2.3 million clones, just over 90% recorded once. Points on this clone: Antigen: not known.

This chain links TRBV5-4 with TRBJ2-5; TRBD1 aligns across 9 bases. The J call is uncertain, as TRBJ2-7 better fits the DNA end. Sequenced: naive CD4+ T cells from PBMCs. This sample's subset: CD45RA+ positively selected. This receptor was identified in a young man in good health. Some clones in this sample may be carry-over from other donors' samples. CDR3 coding DNA: TGTGCCAGCAGCTTGGGGACAGGGGACTCCTACGAGCAGTACTTC. Its protein product is CASSLGTGDSYEQYF.